Given below is one T cell receptor (beta chain) in context. Its antigen is still unknown. This record belongs to a study of cytomegalovirus exposure and HLA in healthy donors. Study-wide background: Most genotyped donors, roughly 83% of around 370, had Caucasian-associated genetic ancestry. Findings and limits, study-wide: The study recorded about 160 TCR beta chains that were cytomegalovirus-associated. Later analysis showed TCR association rates varying by HLA locus, highest for DRB1 and lowest for HLA-C.

Germline V gene data show CDR1 as LGHNA and CDR2 as YNFKEQ. V lost 3 bases, J lost 11 bases, and 17 bases stayed unmatched. CDR3 length: 17 amino acids. PCR was performed using 60 Vbeta and 13 Jbeta primers. The data were produced by immunoSEQ multiplex PCR, yet TCRdb's version contains in-frame clones alone and is incomplete. The data contain just over 150,000 clones, about 85% of them singletons. The receptor comes from a man between 18 and 35 years old in good health and CMV-seropositive. The chain is built from TRBV4-2 and TRBJ1-5; 9 nucleotides align to TRBD1. Sequencing input: PBMCs. CDR3 DNA: TGTGCCAGCAGCCAGCCCTCGGCCGGGACAGGGTCCATGGCCCAGCATTTT. This codes for CASSQPSAGTGSMAQHF.